The clone carrying this T cell receptor (beta chain) was found once. Its target is not known. This sample was taken from a study of shared clonotypes between healthy human individuals. Study-level points and caveats: Represented genetic and exposure-history diversity was restricted by having few donors.

At deep level, the assay was performed. Original processing notes: ImmunoSEQ sequences covered only the junction and lacked quality scores; filtering therefore differed. Generated by immunoSEQ multiplex PCR, the TCRdb table keeps only in-frame clones and is missing some. That table is the source of V, J and clone size, and D and trimming were worked out from the DNA. This table has roughly 1,500,000 clones, approximately 98.5% appearing once. The clonotype originates from a man aged 30 to 45 in good health. Sequencing was carried out using naive CD4+ T cells sorted from blood. The subset: CD45RA+ positively selected.

CDR3 loop: CASSPPQGQGGYTF. CDR3 coding DNA: TGTGCCAGCTCACCACCGCAGGGCCAAGGTGGCTACACCTTC. The genes are TRBV18 and TRBJ1-2; the D gene is possibly TRBD1 (5 bases). Per germline, CDR1 KGHSH and CDR2 LQKENI. The CDR3 runs 14 residues. Trimming left V 0 bases short and J 7 bases short, with 12 bases between.